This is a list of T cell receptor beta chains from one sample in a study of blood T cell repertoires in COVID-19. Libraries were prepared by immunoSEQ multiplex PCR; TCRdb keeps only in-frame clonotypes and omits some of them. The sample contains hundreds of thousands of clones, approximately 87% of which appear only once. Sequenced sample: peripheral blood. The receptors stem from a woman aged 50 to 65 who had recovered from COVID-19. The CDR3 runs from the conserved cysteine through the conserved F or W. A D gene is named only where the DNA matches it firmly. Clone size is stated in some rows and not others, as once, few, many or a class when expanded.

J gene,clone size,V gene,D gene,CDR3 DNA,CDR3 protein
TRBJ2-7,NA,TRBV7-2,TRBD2,TGTGCCAGCAGCTTAGGACCGGGACGGGGGGCCTACGAGCAGTACTTC,CASSLGPGRGAYEQYF
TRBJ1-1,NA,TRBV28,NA,TGTGCCACCGAGGGCTATGGGGTGGCTTTCTTT,CATEGYGVAFF
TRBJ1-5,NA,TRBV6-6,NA,TGTGCCAGCAGTTACTCGGGGGCGGTATCGGGCCAGCCCCAGCATTTT,CASSYSGAVSGQPQHF
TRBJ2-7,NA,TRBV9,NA,TGTGCCAGCAGCGTCGGACAGGGAGGGTACGAGCAGTACTTC,CASSVGQGGYEQYF
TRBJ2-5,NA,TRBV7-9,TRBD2,TGTGCCAGCTCCCGGGGAGCGGGAGGAGGGGAGACCCAGTACTTC,CASSRGAGGGETQYF
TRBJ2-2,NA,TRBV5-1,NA,TGCGCCAGCCACAGGGTAGCCGGGGAGCTGTTTTTT,CASHRVAGELFF
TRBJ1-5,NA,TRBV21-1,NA,TGTGCCAGCAGCAAACCGAGAACCCTGATTTATCAGCCCCAGCATTTT,CASSKPRTLIYQPQHF
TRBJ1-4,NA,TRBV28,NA,TGTGCCAGCAGTCAACCCGGGGTGGGGACAACTAATGAAAAACTGTTTTTT,CASSQPGVGTTNEKLFF
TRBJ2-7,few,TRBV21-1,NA,TGTGCCAGCAGCAAAGGGAGACTAGCGGGAGGGCCTGTGCAGTACTTC,CASSKGRLAGGPVQYF
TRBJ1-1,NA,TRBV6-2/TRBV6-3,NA,TGTGCCAGCAGTCCCCGGGCTGAAGCTTTCTTT,CASSPRAEAFF
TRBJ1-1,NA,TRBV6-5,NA,TGTGCCAGCAGTTACGGGCCTCGATATGAAGCTTTCTTT,CASSYGPRYEAFF
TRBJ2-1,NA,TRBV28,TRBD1,TGTGCCAGCGGGACAGGGGCTGAGCAGTTCTTC,CASGTGAEQFF
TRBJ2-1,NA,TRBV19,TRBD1,TGTGCCAGTAAGGGGGGCCGACAGGGGGCAGCTCGCGATGAGCAGTTCTTC,CASKGGRQGAARDEQFF
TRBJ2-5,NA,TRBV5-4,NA,TGTGCCAGCAGCGTCGGGAGTCGAGAGACCCAGTACTTC,CASSVGSRETQYF
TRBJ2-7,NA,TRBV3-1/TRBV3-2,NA,TGTGCCAGCAGCCAAGAAAGCGGGTTCTACGAGCAGTACTTC,CASSQESGFYEQYF
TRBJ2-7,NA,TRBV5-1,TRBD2,TGCGCCAGCAGCTTAAATAGCGGGCCCTCCTACGAGCAGTACTTC,CASSLNSGPSYEQYF
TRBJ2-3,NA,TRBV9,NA,TGTGCCAGCAGCGTCACAGCTAGCACAGATACGCAGTATTTT,CASSVTASTDTQYF
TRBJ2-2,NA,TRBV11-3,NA,TGTGCCAGCAGCTTAGATCGGCCAGGGAATAAAGACACCGGGGAGCTGTTTTTT,CASSLDRPGNKDTGELFF
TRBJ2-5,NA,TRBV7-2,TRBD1,TGTGCCAGCAGCAGACGACAGGGGCCGGAGACCCAGTACTTC,CASSRRQGPETQYF
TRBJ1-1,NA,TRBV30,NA,TGTGCCTGGACGGTCGGGAGGTACACTGAAGCTTTCTTT,CAWTVGRYTEAFF
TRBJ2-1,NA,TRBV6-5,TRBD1,TGTGCCAGCAGTCCCGAGGGGGCTAAATACAATGAGCAGTTCTTC,CASSPEGAKYNEQFF
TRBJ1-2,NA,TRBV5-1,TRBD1,TGCGCCAGCAGCTTGGCGGTACAGGGGAACTATGGCTACACCTTC,CASSLAVQGNYGYTF
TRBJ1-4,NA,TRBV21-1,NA,TGTGCCAGCAGCGACAGGGGGCGTCTGCAAACTAATGAAAAACTGTTTTTT,CASSDRGRLQTNEKLFF
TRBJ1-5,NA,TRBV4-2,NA,TGTGCCAGCAGCCAAGGGGCAGGGCAAGGCAATCAGCCCCAGCATTTT,CASSQGAGQGNQPQHF
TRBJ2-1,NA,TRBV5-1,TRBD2,TGCGCCAGCAGCGAACTAGCGGGAGGGGATAATGAGCAGTTCTTC,CASSELAGGDNEQFF
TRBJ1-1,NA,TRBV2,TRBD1,TGTGCCAGCAGTCGGGACAGGGGAACAGTGACAGGGAACACTGAAGCTTTCTTT,CASSRDRGTVTGNTEAFF
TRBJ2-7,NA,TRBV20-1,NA,TGCAGTGCTGGTGACTTTTCGTACGAGCAGTACTTC,CSAGDFSYEQYF
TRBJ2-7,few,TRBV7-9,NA,TGTGCCAGCAGCTTAGTGGCGGACGAGCAGTACTTC,CASSLVADEQYF
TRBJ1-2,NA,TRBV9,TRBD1,TGTGCCAGCAGCGTAGCCACAGGGGCCGACTATGGCTACACCTTC,CASSVATGADYGYTF
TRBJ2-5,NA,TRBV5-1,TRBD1,TGCGCCAGCAGCTTGGGACCTGGACAGGGGGGACAAGAGACCCAGTACTTC,CASSLGPGQGGQETQYF
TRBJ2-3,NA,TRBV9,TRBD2,TGTGCCAGCAGCGTAGGGCTGGCGGGGGGATTCACAGATACGCAGTATTTT,CASSVGLAGGFTDTQYF
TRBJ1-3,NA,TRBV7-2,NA,TGTGCCAGCACCCTGGACATTCCTGGAAACACCATATATTTT,CASTLDIPGNTIYF
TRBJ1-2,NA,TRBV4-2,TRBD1,TGTGCCAGCAGCCAAGATGGGACAGGGAAAGGCTACACCTTC,CASSQDGTGKGYTF
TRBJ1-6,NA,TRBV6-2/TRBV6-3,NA,TGTGCCAGCAGTTTAGCTCATTCACCCCTCCACTTT,CASSLAHSPLHF
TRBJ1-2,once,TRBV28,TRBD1,TGTGCCAGCAGTCAGGGACAGAACTATGGCTACACCTTC,CASSQGQNYGYTF
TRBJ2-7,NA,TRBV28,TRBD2,TGTGCCAGCAGTTTATCGCTTAGCGGGGGGGCCCTTTACTACGAGCAGTACTTC,CASSLSLSGGALYYEQYF
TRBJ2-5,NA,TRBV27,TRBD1,TGTGCCAGCAGTCACTCACCGGGACAGCAAGAGACCCAGTACTTC,CASSHSPGQQETQYF
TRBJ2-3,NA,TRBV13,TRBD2,TGTGCCAGCAGCTTAAGGCGGGGGGGCAATACGCAGTATTTT,CASSLRRGGNTQYF
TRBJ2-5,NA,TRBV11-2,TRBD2,TGTGCCAGCAGCTTAGTATTGCGGGCCGCGGGGGGAGAGACCCAGTACTTC,CASSLVLRAAGGETQYF
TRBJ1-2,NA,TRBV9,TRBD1,TGTGCCAGCAGCGTGGACAGGGAGGATCATAACTATGGCTACACCTTC,CASSVDREDHNYGYTF
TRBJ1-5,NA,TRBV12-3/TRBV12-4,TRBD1,TGTGCCAGCAGACAGGGGGCGTATCAGCCCCAGCATTTT,CASRQGAYQPQHF
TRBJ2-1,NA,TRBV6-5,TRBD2,TGTGCCAGCAGCCGGACTAGCGGGAGGCCACAGTTCTTC,CASSRTSGRPQFF
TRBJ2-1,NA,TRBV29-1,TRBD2,TGCAGCGTAGGGACTAGCGGGGACAATGAGCAGTTCTTC,CSVGTSGDNEQFF
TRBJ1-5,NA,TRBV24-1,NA,TGTGCCACCAGTGATTTGTTCTCGCGGGGCCCACAGCCCCAGCATTTT,CATSDLFSRGPQPQHF
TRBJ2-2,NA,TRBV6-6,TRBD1,TGTGCCAGCAGTCGAGGACAGGGGGAAAAAACCGGGGAGCTGTTTTTT,CASSRGQGEKTGELFF
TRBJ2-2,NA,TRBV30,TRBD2,TGTGCCTGGAGGGCTAGCGGATTGAACACCGGGGAGCTGTTTTTT,CAWRASGLNTGELFF
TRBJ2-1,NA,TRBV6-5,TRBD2,TGTGCCAGCAGGACCCTGGGTAGCGGGGTCCATGAGCAGTTCTTC,CASRTLGSGVHEQFF
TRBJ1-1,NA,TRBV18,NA,TGTGCCAGCTCACCACACGGGGAAATGAACACTGAAGCTTTCTTT,CASSPHGEMNTEAFF
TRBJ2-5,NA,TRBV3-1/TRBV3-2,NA,TGTGCCAGCAGCCCGGAGGTGGGGTGGGAGACCCAGTACTTC,CASSPEVGWETQYF
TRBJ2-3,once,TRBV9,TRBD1,TGTGCCAGCAGCGGACCGGGACAGGGGATGGCGGATACGCAGTATTTT,CASSGPGQGMADTQYF
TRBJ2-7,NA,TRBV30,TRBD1,TGTGCCTCACGGACAGGGGGCGGTCGTTCCCCCTACGAGCAGTACTTC,CASRTGGGRSPYEQYF
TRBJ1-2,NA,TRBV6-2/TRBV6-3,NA,TGTGCCAGCAGTTGGGCCGGATGGGGCTACACCTTC,CASSWAGWGYTF
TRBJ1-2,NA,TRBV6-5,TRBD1,TGTGCCAGCGCGTTGACAGGGGAGGGCTACACCTTC,CASALTGEGYTF
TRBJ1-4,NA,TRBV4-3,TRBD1,TGCGCCAGCAGCCTCCGGACAGGGAATGAAAAACTGTTTTTT,CASSLRTGNEKLFF
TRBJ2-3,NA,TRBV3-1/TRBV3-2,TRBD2,TGTGCCAGCGGGACTAGCGGGAGTACAGATACGCAGTATTTT,CASGTSGSTDTQYF